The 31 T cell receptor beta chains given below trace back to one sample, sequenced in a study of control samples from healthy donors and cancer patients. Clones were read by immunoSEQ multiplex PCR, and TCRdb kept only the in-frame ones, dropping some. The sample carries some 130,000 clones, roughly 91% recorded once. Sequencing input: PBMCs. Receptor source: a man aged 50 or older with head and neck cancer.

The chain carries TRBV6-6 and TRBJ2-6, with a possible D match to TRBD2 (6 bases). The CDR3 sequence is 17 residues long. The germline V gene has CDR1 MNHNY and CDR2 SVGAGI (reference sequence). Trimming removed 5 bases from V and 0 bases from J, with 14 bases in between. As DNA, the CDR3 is TGTGCCAGCAGTCTTCCCGGGGGATACTCTGGGGCCAACGTCCTGACTTTC. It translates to CASSLPGGYSGANVLTF.

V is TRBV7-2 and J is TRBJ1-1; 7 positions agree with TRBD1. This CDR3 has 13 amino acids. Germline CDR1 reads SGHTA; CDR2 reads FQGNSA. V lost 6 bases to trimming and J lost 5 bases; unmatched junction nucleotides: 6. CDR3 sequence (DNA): TGTGCCAGCAGTTCCACAGGGGTGACTGAAGCTTTCTTT. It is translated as CASSSTGVTEAFF.

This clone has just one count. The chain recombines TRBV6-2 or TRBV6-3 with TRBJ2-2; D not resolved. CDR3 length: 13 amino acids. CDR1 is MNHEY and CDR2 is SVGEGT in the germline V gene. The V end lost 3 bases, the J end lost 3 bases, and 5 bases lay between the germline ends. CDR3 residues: CASSYGYTGELFF. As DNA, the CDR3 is TGTGCCAGCAGTTATGGGTACACCGGGGAGCTGTTTTTT.

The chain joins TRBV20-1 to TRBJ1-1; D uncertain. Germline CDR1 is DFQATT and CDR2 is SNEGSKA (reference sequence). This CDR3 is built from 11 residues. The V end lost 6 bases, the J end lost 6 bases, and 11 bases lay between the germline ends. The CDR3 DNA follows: TGCAGTGCCGAAAAGAGGTCTGAAGCTTTCTTT. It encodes CSAEKRSEAFF.

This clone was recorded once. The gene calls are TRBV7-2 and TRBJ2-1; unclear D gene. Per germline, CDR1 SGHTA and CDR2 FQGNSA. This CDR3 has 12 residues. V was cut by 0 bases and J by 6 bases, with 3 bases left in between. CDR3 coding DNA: TGTGCCAGCAGCTTAGCGATCAATGAGCAGTTCTTC. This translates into CASSLAINEQFF.

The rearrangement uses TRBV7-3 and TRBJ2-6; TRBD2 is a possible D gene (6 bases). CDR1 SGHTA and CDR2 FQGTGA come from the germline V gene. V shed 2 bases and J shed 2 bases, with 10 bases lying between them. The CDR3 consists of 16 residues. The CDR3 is CASSLRGGAGANVLTF. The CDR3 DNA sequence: TGTGCCAGCAGCTTACGGGGAGGCGCTGGGGCCAACGTCCTGACTTTC.

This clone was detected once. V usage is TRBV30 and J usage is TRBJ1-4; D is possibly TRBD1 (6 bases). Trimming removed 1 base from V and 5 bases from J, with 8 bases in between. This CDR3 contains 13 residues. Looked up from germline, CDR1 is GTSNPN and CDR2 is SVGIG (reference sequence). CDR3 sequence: CAWSGGGNEKLFF. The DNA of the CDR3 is TGTGCCTGGAGTGGAGGGGGGAATGAAAAACTGTTTTTT.

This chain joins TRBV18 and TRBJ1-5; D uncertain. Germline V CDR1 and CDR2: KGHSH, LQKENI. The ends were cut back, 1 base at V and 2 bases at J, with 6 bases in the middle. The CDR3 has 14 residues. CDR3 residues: CASSPQQGNQPQHF. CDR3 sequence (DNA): TGTGCCAGCTCACCACAACAAGGCAATCAGCCCCAGCATTTT.

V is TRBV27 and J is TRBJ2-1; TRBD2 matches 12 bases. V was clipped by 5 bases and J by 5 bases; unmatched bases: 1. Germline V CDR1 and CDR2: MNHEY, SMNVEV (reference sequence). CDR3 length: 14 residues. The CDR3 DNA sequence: TGTGCCAGCAGTCGACTAGCGGGGGACAATGAGCAGTTCTTC. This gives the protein CASSRLAGDNEQFF.

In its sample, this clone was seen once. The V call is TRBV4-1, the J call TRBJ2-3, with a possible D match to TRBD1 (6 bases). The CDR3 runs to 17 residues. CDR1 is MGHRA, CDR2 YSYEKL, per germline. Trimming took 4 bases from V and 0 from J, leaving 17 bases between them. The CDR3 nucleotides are TGCGCCAGCAGCCGAAAGACGACAGGCCCCAGCACAGATACGCAGTATTTT. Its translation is CASSRKTTGPSTDTQYF.

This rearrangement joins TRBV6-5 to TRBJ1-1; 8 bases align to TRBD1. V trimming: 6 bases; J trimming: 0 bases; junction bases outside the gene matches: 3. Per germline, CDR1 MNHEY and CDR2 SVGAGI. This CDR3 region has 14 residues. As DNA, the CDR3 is TGTGCCAGCAGGGTGGGACAGGTGAACACTGAAGCTTTCTTT. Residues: CASRVGQVNTEAFF.

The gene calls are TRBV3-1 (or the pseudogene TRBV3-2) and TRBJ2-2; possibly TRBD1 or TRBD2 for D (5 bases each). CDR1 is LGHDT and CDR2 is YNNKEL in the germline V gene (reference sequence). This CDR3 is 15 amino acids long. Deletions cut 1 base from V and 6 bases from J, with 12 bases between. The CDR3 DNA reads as TGTGCCAGCAGCCAAGGGACAATGAGGGCCGGGGAGCTGTTTTTT. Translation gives CASSQGTMRAGELFF.

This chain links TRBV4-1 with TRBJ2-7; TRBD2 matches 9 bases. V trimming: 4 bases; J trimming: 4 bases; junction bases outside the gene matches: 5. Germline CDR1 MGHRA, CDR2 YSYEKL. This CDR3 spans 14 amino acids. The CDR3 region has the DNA TGCGCCAGCAGCCGCCATCTAGCGGGGTACGAGCAGTACTTC. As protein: CASSRHLAGYEQYF.

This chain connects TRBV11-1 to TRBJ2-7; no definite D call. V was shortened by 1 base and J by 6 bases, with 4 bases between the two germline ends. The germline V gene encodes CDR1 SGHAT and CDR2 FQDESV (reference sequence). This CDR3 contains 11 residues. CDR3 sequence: CASSLDFEQYF. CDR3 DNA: TGTGCCAGCAGCTTAGATTTCGAGCAGTACTTC. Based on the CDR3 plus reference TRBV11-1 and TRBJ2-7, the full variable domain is EAEVAQSPRYKITEKSQAVAFWCDPISGHATLYWYRQILGQGPELLVQFQDESVVDDSQLPKDRFSAERLKGVDSTLKIQPAELGDSAMYLCASSLDFEQYFGPGTRLTVT.

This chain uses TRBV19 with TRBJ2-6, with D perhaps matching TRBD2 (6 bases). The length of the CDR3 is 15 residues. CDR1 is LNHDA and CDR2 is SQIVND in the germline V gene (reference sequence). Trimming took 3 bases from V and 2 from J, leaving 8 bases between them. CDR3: CASSIGGAGANVLTF. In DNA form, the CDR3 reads TGTGCCAGTAGTATTGGAGGGGCTGGGGCCAACGTCCTGACTTTC. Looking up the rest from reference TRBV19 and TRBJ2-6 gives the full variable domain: DGGITQSPKYLFRKEGQNVTLSCEQNLNHDAMYWYRQDPGQGLRLIYYSQIVNDFQKGDIAEGYSVSREKKESFPLTVTSAQKNPTAFYLCASSIGGAGANVLTFGAGSRLTVL.

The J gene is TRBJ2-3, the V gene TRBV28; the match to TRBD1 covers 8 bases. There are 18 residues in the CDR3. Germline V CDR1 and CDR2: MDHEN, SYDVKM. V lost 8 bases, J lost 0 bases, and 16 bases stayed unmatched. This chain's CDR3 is CASYPPLGQGPSTDTQYF. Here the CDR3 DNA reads TGTGCCAGCTACCCACCCTTAGGACAGGGCCCCAGCACAGATACGCAGTATTTT.

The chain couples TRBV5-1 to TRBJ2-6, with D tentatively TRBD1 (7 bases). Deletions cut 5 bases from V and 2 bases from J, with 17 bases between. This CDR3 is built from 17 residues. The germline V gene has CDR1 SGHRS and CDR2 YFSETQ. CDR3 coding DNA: TGCGCCAGCAGTGCATTGACAGGGAGGCCTGGGGCCAACGTCCTGACTTTC. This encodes CASSALTGRPGANVLTF.

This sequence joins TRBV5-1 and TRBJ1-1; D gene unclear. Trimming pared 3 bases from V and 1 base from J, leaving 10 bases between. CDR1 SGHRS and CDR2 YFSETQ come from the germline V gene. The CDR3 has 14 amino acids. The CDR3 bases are TGCGCCAGCAGCTCCGCTCGAGGGAACACTGAAGCTTTCTTT. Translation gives CASSSARGNTEAFF.

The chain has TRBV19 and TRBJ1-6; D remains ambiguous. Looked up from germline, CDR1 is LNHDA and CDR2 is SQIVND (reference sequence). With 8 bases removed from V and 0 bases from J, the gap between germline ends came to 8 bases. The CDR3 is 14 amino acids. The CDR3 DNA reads TGTGCCAGTGCTACTCGCTCCTATAATTCACCCCTCCACTTT. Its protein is CASATRSYNSPLHF.

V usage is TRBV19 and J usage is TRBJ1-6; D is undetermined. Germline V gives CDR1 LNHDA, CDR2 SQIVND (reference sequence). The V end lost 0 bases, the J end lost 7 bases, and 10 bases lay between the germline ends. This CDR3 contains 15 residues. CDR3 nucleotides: TGTGCCAGTAGTATAGAGTTGGGTGTGAATTCACCCCTCCACTTT. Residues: CASSIELGVNSPLHF.

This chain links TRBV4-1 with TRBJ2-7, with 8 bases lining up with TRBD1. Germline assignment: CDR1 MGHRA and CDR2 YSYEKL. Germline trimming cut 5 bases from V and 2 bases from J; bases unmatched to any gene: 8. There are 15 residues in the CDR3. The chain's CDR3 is CASSSRTGTTYEQYF. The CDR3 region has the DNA TGCGCCAGCAGCTCCCGGACAGGGACCACCTACGAGCAGTACTTC.

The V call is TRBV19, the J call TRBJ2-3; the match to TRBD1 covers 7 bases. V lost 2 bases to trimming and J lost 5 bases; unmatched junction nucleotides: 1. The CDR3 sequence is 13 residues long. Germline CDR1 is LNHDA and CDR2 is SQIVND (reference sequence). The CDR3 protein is CASSIQGVDTQYF. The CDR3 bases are TGTGCCAGTAGTATACAGGGGGTAGATACGCAGTATTTT.

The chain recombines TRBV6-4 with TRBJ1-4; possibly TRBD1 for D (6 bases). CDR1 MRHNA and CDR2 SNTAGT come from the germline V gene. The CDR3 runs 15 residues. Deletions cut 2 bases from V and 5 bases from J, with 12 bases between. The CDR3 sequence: CASSDEGVENEKLFF. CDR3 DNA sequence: TGTGCCAGCAGTGACGAGGGGGTGGAGAATGAAAAACTGTTTTTT.

The CDR3 nucleotides read TGTGCCAGCAGCCCCGACAGGGGTTCAGATACGCAGTATTTT. As protein: CASSPDRGSDTQYF. The rearrangement joins TRBV11-3 to TRBJ2-3; TRBD1 agrees at 8 bases. Germline V gene sequence: CDR1 SGHNT, CDR2 YENEEA. The CDR3 spans 14 residues. J was trimmed by 4 bases and V by 5 bases; bases with no gene match: 5.

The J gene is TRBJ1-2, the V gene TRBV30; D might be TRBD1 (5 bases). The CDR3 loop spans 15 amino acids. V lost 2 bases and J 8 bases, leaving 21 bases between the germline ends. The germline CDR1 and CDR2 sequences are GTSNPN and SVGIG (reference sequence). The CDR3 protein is CAWSLMGGELGGYTF. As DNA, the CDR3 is TGTGCCTGGAGTCTGATGGGGGGGGAATTGGGCGGCTACACCTTC. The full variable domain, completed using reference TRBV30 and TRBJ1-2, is SQTIHQWPATLVQPVGSPLSLECTVEGTSNPNLYWYRQAAGRGLQLLFYSVGIGQISSEVPQNLSASRPQDRQFILSSKKLLLSDSGFYLCAWSLMGGELGGYTFGSGTRLTVV.

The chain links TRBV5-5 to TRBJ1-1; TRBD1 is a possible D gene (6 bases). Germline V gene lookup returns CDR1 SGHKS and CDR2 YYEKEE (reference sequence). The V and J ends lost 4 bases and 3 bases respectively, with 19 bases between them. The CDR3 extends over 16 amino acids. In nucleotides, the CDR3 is TGTGCCAGCAGCGATCAGTCGTACAGGGAGGACACTGAAGCTTTCTTT. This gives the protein CASSDQSYREDTEAFF.

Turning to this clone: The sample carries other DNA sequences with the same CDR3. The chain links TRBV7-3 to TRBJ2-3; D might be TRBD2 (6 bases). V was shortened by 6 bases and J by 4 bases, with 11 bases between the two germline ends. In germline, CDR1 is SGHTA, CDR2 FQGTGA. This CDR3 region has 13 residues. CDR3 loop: CASSPGTADTQYF. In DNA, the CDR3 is TGTGCCAGCAGTCCAGGGACTGCAGATACGCAGTATTTT.

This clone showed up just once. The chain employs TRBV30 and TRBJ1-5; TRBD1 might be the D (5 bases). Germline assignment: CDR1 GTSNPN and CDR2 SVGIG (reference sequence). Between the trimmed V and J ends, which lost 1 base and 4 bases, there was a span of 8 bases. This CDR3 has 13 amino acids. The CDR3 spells CAWSGQNNQPQHF. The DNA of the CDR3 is TGTGCCTGGAGTGGACAGAATAATCAGCCCCAGCATTTT.

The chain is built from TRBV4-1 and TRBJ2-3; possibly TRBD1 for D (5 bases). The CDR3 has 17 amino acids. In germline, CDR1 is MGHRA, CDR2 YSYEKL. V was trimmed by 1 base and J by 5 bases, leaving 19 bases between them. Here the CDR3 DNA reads TGCGCCAGCAGCCAAGGGTATATAGGGGTTAGTAAAGATACGCAGTATTTT. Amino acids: CASSQGYIGVSKDTQYF.

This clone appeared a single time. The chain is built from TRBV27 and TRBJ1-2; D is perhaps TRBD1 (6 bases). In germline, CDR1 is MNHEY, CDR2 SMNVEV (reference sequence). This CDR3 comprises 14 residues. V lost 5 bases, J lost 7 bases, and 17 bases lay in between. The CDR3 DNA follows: TGTGCCAGCAGTCCGATCGGGGGGGCGAGTGGCTACACCTTC. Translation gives CASSPIGGASGYTF.

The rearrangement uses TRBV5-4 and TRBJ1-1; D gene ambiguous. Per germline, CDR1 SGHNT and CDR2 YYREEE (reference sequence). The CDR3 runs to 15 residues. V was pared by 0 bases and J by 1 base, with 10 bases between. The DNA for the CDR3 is TGTGCCAGCAGCTTGGCGCTGGGGTCGAACACTGAAGCTTTCTTT. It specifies CASSLALGSNTEAFF.